Here is one TCR beta chain with its context. Its specificity is not known. Trimming stripped 6 bases from V and 4 bases from J, with 6 bases between. The CDR3 sequence is 12 residues long. The germline gives CDR1 MDHEN, CDR2 SYDVKM. This sample stems from a study of T cell responses to AZD1222 COVID-19 vaccine. Regarding the study as a whole: Spike-specific TCR depth and breadth grew after two AZD1222 doses. The donors showed a predominance of white British ancestry and of females, with possible underestimation of clonal diversity.

Only in-frame clones appear in the TCRdb table, and some are missing; sequencing was by immunoSEQ multiplex PCR. The sample records under 150,000 clones, 80% to 90% being singletons. This sequence joins TRBV28 and TRBJ1-4; no firm D call. The receptor was derived from an adult who received the AZD1222 COVID-19 vaccine. The sample was peripheral blood, taken 28 days after the second AZD1222 dose. CDR3 coding DNA: TGTGCCAGCAGGCACGGTAATGAAAAACTGTTTTTT. This codes for CASRHGNEKLFF.